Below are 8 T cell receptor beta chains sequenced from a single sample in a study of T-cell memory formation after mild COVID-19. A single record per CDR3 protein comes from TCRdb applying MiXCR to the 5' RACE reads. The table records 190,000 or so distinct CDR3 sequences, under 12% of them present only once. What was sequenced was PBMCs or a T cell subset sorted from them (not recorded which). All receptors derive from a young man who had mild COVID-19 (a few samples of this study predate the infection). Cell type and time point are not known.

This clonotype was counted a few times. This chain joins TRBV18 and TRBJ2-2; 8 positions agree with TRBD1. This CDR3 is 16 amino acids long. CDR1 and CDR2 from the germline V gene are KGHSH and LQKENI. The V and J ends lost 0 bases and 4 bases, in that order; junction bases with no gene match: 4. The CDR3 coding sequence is TGTGCCAGCTCACCACCTTCCCAGGGGGCCACCGGGGAGCTGTTTTTT. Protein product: CASSPPSQGATGELFF.

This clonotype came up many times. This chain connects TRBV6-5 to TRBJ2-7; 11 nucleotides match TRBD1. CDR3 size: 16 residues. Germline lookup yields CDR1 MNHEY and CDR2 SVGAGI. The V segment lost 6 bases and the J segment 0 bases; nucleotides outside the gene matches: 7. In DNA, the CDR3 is TGTGCCAGCAGACCTTCCGGGACAGGGGGCTCCTACGAGCAGTACGTC. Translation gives CASRPSGTGGSYEQYV.

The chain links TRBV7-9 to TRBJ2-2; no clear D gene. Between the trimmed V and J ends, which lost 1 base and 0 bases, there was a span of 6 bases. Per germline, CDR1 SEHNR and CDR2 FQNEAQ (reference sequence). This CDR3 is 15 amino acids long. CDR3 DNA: TGTGCCAGCAGCTTAGGCAGCGCGAACACCGGGGAGCTGTTTTTT. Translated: CASSLGSANTGELFF.

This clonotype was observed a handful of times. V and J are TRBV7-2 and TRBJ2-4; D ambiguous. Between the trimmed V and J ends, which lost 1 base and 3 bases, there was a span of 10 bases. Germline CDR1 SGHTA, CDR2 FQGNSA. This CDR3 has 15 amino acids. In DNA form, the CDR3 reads TGTGCCAGCAGCTTAGTATGGGGTGGCAAAAACATTCAGTACTTC. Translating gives CASSLVWGGKNIQYF.

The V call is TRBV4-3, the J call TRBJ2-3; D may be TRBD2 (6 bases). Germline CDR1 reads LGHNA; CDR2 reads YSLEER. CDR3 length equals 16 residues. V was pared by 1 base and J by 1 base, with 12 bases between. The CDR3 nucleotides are TGCGCCAGCAGCCAAGGTCGGTGGGGGGGCACAGATACGCAGTATTTT. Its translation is CASSQGRWGGTDTQYF.

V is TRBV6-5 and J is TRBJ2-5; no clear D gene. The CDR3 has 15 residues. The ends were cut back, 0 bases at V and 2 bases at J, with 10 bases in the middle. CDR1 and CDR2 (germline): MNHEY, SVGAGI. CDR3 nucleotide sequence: TGTGCCAGCAGTTACTCGTTCCACCCACAAGAGACCCAGTACTTC. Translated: CASSYSFHPQETQYF.

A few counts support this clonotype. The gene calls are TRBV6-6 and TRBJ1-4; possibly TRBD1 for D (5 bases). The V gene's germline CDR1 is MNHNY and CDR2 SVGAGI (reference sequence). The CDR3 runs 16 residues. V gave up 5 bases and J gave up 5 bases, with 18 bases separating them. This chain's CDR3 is CASSPSPGLMNEKLFF. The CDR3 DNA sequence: TGTGCCAGCAGTCCGTCCCCGGGACTGATGAATGAAAAACTGTTTTTT.

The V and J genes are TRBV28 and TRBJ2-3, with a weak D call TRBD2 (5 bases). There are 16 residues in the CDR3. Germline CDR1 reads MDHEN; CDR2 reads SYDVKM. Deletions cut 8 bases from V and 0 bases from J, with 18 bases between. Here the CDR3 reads CASRNPTKSSTDTQYF. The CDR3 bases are TGTGCCAGCCGAAACCCGACTAAATCTAGCACAGATACGCAGTATTTT.